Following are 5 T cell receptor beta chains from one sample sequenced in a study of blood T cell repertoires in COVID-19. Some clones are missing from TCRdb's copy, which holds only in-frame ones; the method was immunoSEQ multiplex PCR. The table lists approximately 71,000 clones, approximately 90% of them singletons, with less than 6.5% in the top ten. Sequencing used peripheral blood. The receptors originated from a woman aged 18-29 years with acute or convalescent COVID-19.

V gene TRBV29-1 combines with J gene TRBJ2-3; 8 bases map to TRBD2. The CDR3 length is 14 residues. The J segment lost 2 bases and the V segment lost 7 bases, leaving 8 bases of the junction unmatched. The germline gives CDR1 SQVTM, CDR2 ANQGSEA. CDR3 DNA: TGCAGCGGATATAGCGGGACTAACACAGATACGCAGTATTTT. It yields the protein CSGYSGTNTDTQYF.

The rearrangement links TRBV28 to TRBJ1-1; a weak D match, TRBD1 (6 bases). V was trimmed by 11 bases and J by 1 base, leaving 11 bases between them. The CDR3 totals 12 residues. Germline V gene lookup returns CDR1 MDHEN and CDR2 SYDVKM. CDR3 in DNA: TGTGCCGCTCGGACAGCGAACACTGAAGCTTTCTTT. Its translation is CAARTANTEAFF.

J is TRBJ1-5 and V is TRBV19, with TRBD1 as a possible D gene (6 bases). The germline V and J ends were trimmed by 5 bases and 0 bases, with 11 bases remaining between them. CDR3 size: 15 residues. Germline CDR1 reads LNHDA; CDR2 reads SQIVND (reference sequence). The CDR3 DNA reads TGTGCCAGTAGTGTCGACAGGTATAGCAATCAGCCCCAGCATTTT. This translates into CASSVDRYSNQPQHF.

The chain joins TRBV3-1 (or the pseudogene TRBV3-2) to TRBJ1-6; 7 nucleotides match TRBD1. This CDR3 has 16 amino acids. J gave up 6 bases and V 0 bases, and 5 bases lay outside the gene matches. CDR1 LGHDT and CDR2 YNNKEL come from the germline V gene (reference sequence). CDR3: CASSQEGQGGNSPLHF. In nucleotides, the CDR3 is TGTGCCAGCAGCCAAGAAGGGCAGGGGGGTAATTCACCCCTCCACTTT.

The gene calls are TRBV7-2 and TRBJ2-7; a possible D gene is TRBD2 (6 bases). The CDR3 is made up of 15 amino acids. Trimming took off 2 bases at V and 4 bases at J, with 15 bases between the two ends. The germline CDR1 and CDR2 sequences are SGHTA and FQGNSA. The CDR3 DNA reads TGTGCCAGCAGCTTATTCCGGGGGAGCACGTACGAGCAGTACTTC. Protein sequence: CASSLFRGSTYEQYF.